These 21 T cell receptor beta chains originate from one sample sequenced in a study of beta chain features in type 1 diabetes. The authors reverse transcribed all of the isolated RNA, so sequencing captured expressed TCRB transcripts. The method was immunoSEQ multiplex PCR; TCRdb's version includes in-frame clones alone and lacks a portion of them. The sample lists under 250,000 clones; roughly 14% were seen once. The source material was naive CD4+ T cells from blood. The receptors were sampled from a woman between 40 and 55 years old in good health.

This chain links TRBV15 with TRBJ2-3; a possible D gene is TRBD2 (7 bases). Germline lookup yields CDR1 LNHNV and CDR2 YYDKDF (reference sequence). There are 14 residues in the CDR3. V dropped 8 bases and J dropped 3 bases, with 15 bases sitting between them. CDR3 in DNA: TGTGCCACCGTCGTGGGGGGGCCGACAGATACGCAGTATTTT. Residues: CATVVGGPTDTQYF.

This clone turned up a few times. The chain employs TRBV5-8 and TRBJ1-4, with 9 bases that match TRBD1. The J segment lost 8 bases and the V segment lost 7 bases, leaving 15 bases of the junction unmatched. CDR1 is SGHTS and CDR2 is YDEGEE in the germline V gene. CDR3 length: 16 amino acids. DNA for the CDR3: TGTGCCAGCGGATTACCCCCGGGACAGGGTAGAGAAAAACTGTTTTTT. It encodes CASGLPPGQGREKLFF.

This clone was seen only a few times. The chain is built from TRBV11-2 and TRBJ1-4; D is possibly TRBD1 (6 bases). Trimming removed 6 bases from V and 8 bases from J, with 16 bases in between. Germline CDR1 SGHAT, CDR2 FQNNGV. The length of the CDR3 is 14 residues. The CDR3 sequence: CASSRNRASEKLFF. CDR3 nucleotide sequence: TGTGCCAGCAGTCGAAACAGGGCATCCGAAAAACTGTTTTTT.

In this sample, this clone turned up a few times. This rearrangement joins TRBV7-9 to TRBJ1-2; D is unclear. Trimming pared 1 base from V and 0 bases from J, leaving 9 bases between. The CDR3 runs 15 residues. Germline-derived CDR1 and CDR2 are SEHNR and FQNEAQ (reference sequence). CDR3 bases: TGTGCCAGCAGCTTAGTACAGAACCCTAACTATGGCTACACCTTC. It is translated as CASSLVQNPNYGYTF.

The chain couples TRBV15 to TRBJ2-5; D is unclear. The V and J ends lost 0 bases and 7 bases respectively, with 9 bases between them. CDR1 is LNHNV and CDR2 is YYDKDF in the germline V gene (reference sequence). The CDR3 totals 13 residues. The CDR3 here is CATSRDRIGTQYF. The CDR3 DNA reads as TGTGCCACCAGCAGAGATCGAATCGGGACCCAGTACTTC.

The sample holds a few counts of this clone. The rearrangement joins TRBV5-1 to TRBJ2-1; 9 nucleotides line up with TRBD1. Germline CDR1 SGHRS, CDR2 YFSETQ. The CDR3 has 17 residues. V shed 5 bases and J 7 bases; nucleotides not matched to a gene: 16. CDR3: CASSYTDRGGWGNEQFF. In nucleotides, the CDR3 is TGCGCCAGCAGTTATACCGACAGGGGGGGATGGGGTAATGAGCAGTTCTTC.

The rearrangement joins TRBV6-6 to TRBJ2-5; tentative D call: TRBD1 (6 bases). Germline V gene data show CDR1 as MNHNY and CDR2 as SVGAGI (reference sequence). Trimming took off 4 bases at V and 5 bases at J, with 20 bases between the two ends. This CDR3 has 16 amino acids. The CDR3 nucleotides read TGTGCCAGCAGTTCCCCACAGGGCATTCGGATCGAGACCCAGTACTTC. Translation gives CASSSPQGIRIETQYF.

CDR3 sequence (DNA): TGTGCCAGCAGTTTATCCAGGGGGCAGGACGAGCAGTACTTC. Its translation is CASSLSRGQDEQYF. This sequence joins TRBV28 and TRBJ2-7; TRBD1 agrees at 8 bases. Germline loops: CDR1 MDHEN, CDR2 SYDVKM. The CDR3 spans 14 residues. V shed 1 base and J 5 bases; nucleotides not matched to a gene: 4.

The chain uses TRBV9 and TRBJ1-1, with TRBD1 as a possible D gene (5 bases). This CDR3 spans 15 amino acids. Trimming left V 3 bases short and J 1 base short, with 13 bases between. CDR1 and CDR2 from the germline V gene are SGDLS and YYNGEE. CDR3 sequence reads: CASSGGRVSNTEAFF. CDR3 nucleotides: TGTGCCAGCAGCGGGGGCCGGGTTTCGAACACTGAAGCTTTCTTT.

This sequence joins TRBV5-1 and TRBJ1-2; D gene uncertain. Trimming left V 9 bases short and J 2 bases short, with 17 bases between. The CDR3 is 14 amino acids. The germline V gene encodes CDR1 SGHRS and CDR2 YFSETQ. The CDR3 is CATRVGDSNYGYTF. CDR3 in DNA: TGCGCCACCCGGGTCGGGGATTCGAACTATGGCTACACCTTC.

This clone was detected many times. The chain combines TRBV29-1 with TRBJ2-5, with D tentatively TRBD1 (6 bases). V lost 7 bases and J 3 bases, leaving 9 bases between the germline ends. Germline CDR1 SQVTM, CDR2 ANQGSEA. The CDR3 loop spans 11 amino acids. CDR3 sequence (DNA): TGCAGCGCTACAGGGAAAGAGACCCAGTACTTC. Residues: CSATGKETQYF.

In this sample, this clone turned up a few times. The V gene is TRBV7-8, the J gene TRBJ1-5; the D is unclear. Per germline, CDR1 SGHVS and CDR2 FQNEAQ. Between the trimmed V and J ends, which lost 5 bases and 0 bases, there was a span of 17 bases. The CDR3 sequence is 17 residues long. DNA of the CDR3: TGTGCCAGCAGCCAATGGATGGGAGACCCTAGCAATCAGCCCCAGCATTTT. Translation: CASSQWMGDPSNQPQHF.

This clone appeared a few times. The chain recombines TRBV4-2 with TRBJ2-5; D perhaps matches TRBD2 (6 bases). The germline V gene encodes CDR1 LGHNA and CDR2 YNFKEQ. Trimming shortened V by 2 bases and J by 4 bases, and 26 bases separated the two germline ends. The CDR3 runs 19 residues. In DNA, the CDR3 is TGTGCCAGCAGCCAAACTTCCTCCGCGGGACTGCAATGGGGAGAGACCCAGTACTTC. Its protein product is CASSQTSSAGLQWGETQYF.

V is TRBV11-2 and J is TRBJ2-5; the D gene is possibly TRBD1 (5 bases). Trimming removed 5 bases from V and 7 bases from J, with 17 bases in between. The CDR3 is made up of 14 amino acids. Germline CDR1 is SGHAT and CDR2 is FQNNGV. The CDR3 DNA reads as TGTGCCAGCAGCATCCAAGGGGTTATCGGGACCCAGTACTTC. Its protein is CASSIQGVIGTQYF. Combining the CDR3 with reference TRBV11-2 and TRBJ2-5 gives the whole variable domain EAGVAQSPRYKIIEKRQSVAFWCNPISGHATLYWYQQILGQGPKLLIQFQNNGVVDDSQLPKDRFSAERLKGVDSTLKIQPAKLEDSAVYLCASSIQGVIGTQYFGPGTRLLVL.

The chain is built from TRBV25-1 and TRBJ2-1, with TRBD2 matching 11 bases. CDR3 size: 14 residues. V shed 3 bases and J 10 bases; nucleotides not matched to a gene: 5. Per the germline V gene, CDR1 is MGHDK and CDR2 is SYGVNS. This chain's CDR3 is CASSDTGTSGEQFF. The CDR3 bases are TGTGCCAGCAGTGACACCGGGACTAGCGGCGAGCAGTTCTTC.

This chain joins TRBV4-2 and TRBJ2-2; 7 positions match TRBD1. CDR3 size: 15 residues. V lost 7 bases and J lost 4; bases outside the gene matches: 9. Germline assignment: CDR1 LGHNA and CDR2 YNFKEQ. The CDR3 sequence is CASTTGQKITGELFF. In nucleotides, the CDR3 is TGTGCCAGCACTACGGGACAGAAGATCACCGGGGAGCTGTTTTTT.

This clone came up a few times. The chain carries TRBV7-8 and TRBJ2-3; D is ambiguous. The V and J ends lost 5 bases and 0 bases respectively, with 6 bases between them. Looked up from germline, CDR1 is SGHVS and CDR2 is FQNEAQ. The CDR3 contains 13 residues. The CDR3 bases are TGTGCCAGCAGCATGACTAGCACAGATACGCAGTATTTT. As protein: CASSMTSTDTQYF.

The chain uses TRBV9 and TRBJ2-3; 12 bases map to TRBD2. The CDR3 is 17 amino acids. Germline V CDR1 and CDR2: SGDLS, YYNGEE. Unmatched junction bases numbered 8, after V lost 0 bases and J lost 6 bases. CDR3 region: CASSVDLAGGLVDTQYF. The CDR3 nucleotides read TGTGCCAGCAGCGTAGACCTAGCGGGGGGGTTAGTGGATACGCAGTATTTT. Full variable domain (rest looked up from reference TRBV9 and TRBJ2-3): DSGVTQTPKHLITATGQRVTLRCSPRSGDLSVYWYQQSLDQGLQFLIQYYNGEERAKGNILERFSAQQFPDLHSELNLSSLELGDSALYFCASSVDLAGGLVDTQYFGPGTRLTVL.

This clone turned up a few times. The chain employs TRBV6-5 and TRBJ1-2; 7 bases match TRBD1. V shed 4 bases and J 8 bases; nucleotides not matched to a gene: 13. From germline, CDR1 is MNHEY and CDR2 SVGAGI. The CDR3 extends over 15 amino acids. CDR3 in amino acids: CASSFSSTGTWGYTF. The CDR3 DNA is TGTGCCAGCAGTTTTTCATCGACAGGGACGTGGGGCTACACCTTC.

The chain recombines TRBV11-2 with TRBJ2-5; 8 bases agree with TRBD2. V gave up 5 bases and J gave up 4 bases; unmatched junction bases: 15. CDR3 length equals 17 residues. Germline V CDR1 and CDR2: SGHAT, FQNNGV. The CDR3 DNA sequence: TGTGCCAGCAGCACAACTAGCGGTGCTATGAGGGGAGAGACCCAGTACTTC. It encodes CASSTTSGAMRGETQYF.

The chain couples TRBV5-1 to TRBJ1-2, with a possible D match to TRBD1 (6 bases). The V end was cut by 0 bases, the J end by 2 bases, with 11 bases between. Looked up from germline, CDR1 is SGHRS and CDR2 is YFSETQ. The CDR3 has 15 residues. Here the CDR3 reads CASSLGQDLNYGYTF. CDR3 DNA sequence: TGCGCCAGCAGCTTGGGACAGGACCTCAACTATGGCTACACCTTC.